This T cell receptor (beta chain) was sequenced in a study of CD8+CD57+ T cells in acquired aplastic anemia. This CDR3 spans 15 amino acids. Trimming took 3 bases from V and 6 from J; bases not matched to a gene: 5. CDR1 is SGDLS and CDR2 is YYNGEE in the germline V gene. CDR3 and TCR beta VDJ profiling relied on genomic DNA as the template. Each CDR3 protein gets one entry after TCRdb re-called the reads with MiXCR. The repertoire includes 250,000 to 300,000 distinct CDR3 sequences, approximately 57% of them detected once, and under 8.5% sits in the top ten. The sequencing sample was made of sorted CD4+, CD8+, or CD8+CD57+ T cells (not recorded which) from PBMCs. This TCR derives from a human donor with severe aplastic anemia or a healthy control (not recorded which). The chain links TRBV9 to TRBJ1-6; 8 bases are a match to TRBD1. CDR3 sequence reads: CASSGAGGSNSPLHF. For the CDR3, the DNA is TGTGCCAGCAGCGGAGCAGGGGGCTCTAATTCACCCCTCCACTTT.